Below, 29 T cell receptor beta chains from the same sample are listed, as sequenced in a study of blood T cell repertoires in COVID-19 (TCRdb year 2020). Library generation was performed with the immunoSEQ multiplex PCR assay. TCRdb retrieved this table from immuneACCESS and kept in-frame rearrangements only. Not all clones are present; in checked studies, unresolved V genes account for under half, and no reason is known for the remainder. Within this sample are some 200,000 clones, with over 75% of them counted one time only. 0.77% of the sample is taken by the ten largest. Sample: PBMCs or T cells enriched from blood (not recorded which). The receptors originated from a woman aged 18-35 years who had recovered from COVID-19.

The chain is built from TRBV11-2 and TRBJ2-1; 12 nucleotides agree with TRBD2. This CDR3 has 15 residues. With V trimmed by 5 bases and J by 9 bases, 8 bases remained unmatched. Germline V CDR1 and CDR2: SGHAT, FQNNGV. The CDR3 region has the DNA TGTGCCAGCAGCCGGACTAGCGGGGCCAGGGGTGAGCAGTTCTTC. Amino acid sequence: CASSRTSGARGEQFF.

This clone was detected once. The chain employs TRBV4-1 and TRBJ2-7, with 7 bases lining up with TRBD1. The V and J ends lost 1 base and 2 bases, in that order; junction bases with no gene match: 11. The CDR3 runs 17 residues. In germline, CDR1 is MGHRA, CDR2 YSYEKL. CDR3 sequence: CASSQGYSGQIPYEQYF. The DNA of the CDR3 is TGCGCCAGCAGCCAAGGGTACTCGGGACAGATCCCCTACGAGCAGTACTTC.

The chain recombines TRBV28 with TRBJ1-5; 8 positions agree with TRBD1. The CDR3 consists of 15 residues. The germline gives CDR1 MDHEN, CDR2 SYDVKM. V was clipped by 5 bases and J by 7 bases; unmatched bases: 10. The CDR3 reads CASSLLQGEDQPQHF. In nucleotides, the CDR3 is TGTGCCAGCAGTCTACTACAGGGGGAGGACCAGCCCCAGCATTTT.

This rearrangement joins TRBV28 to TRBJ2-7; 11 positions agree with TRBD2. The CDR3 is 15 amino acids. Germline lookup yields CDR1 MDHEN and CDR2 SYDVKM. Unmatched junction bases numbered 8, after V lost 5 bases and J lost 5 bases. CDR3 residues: CASSPWASGRNEQYF. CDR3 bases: TGTGCCAGCAGTCCTTGGGCTAGCGGGAGGAACGAGCAGTACTTC.

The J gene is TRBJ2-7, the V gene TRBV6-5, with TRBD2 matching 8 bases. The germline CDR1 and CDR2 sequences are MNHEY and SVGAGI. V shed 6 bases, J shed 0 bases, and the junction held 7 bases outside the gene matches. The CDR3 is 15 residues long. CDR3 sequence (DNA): TGTGCCAGCAGGGTAGCGGGGCATGCCTCCTACGAGCAGTACTTC. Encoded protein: CASRVAGHASYEQYF.

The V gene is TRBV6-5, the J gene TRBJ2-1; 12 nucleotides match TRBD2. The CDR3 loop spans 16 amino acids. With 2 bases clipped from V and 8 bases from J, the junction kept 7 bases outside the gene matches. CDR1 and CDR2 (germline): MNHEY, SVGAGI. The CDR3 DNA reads TGTGCCAGCAGTTACGACCGACTAGCGGGAGATTATGAGCAGTTCTTC. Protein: CASSYDRLAGDYEQFF.

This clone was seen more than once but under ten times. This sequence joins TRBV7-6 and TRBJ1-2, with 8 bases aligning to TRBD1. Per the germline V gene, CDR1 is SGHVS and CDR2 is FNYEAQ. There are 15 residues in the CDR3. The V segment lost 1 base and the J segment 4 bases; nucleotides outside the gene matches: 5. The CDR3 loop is CASSLGAGGAYGYTF. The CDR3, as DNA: TGTGCCAGCAGCTTAGGGGCAGGGGGCGCCTATGGCTACACCTTC. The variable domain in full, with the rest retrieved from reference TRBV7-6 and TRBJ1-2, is GAGVSQSPRYKVTKRGQDVALRCDPISGHVSLYWYRQALGQGPEFLTYFNYEAQQDKSGLPNDRFSAERPEGSISTLTIQRTEQRDSAMYRCASSLGAGGAYGYTFGSGTRLTVV.

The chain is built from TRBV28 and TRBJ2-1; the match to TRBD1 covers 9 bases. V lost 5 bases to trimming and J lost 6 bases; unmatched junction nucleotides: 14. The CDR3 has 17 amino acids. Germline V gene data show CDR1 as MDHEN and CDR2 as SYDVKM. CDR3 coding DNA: TGTGCCAGCAGTCCGATACCCGGGACAGGGAGGGTCAATGAGCAGTTCTTC. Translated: CASSPIPGTGRVNEQFF.

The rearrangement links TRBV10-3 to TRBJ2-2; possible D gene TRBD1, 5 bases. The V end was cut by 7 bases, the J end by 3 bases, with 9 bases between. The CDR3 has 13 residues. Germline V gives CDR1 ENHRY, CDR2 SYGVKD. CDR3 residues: CAITPRDTGELFF. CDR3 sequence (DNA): TGTGCCATCACACCCAGGGACACCGGGGAGCTGTTTTTT.

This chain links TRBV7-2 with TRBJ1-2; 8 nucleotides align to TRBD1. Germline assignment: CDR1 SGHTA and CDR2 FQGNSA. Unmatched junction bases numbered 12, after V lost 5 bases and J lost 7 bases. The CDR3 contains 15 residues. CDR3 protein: CASSQSLTGAGGYTF. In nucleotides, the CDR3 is TGTGCCAGCAGCCAAAGCTTGACAGGGGCGGGTGGCTACACCTTC.

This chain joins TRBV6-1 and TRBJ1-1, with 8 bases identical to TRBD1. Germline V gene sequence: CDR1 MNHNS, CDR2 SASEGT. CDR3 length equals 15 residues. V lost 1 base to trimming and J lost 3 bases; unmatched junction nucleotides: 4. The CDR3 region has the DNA TGTGCCAGCAGTGAAGAGGACAGGGTTTACACTGAAGCTTTCTTT. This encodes CASSEEDRVYTEAFF.

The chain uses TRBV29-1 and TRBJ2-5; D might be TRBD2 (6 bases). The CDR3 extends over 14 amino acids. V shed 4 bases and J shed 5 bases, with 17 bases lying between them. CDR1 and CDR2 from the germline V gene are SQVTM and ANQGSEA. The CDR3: CSVVPATREETQYF. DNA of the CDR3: TGCAGCGTTGTCCCGGCCACCCGGGAGGAGACCCAGTACTTC.

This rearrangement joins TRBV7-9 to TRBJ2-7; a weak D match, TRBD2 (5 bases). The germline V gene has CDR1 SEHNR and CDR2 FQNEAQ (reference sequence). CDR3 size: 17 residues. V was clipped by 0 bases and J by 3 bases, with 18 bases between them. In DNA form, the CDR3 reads TGTGCCAGCAGCTTAGCCCGGTACGGGGTAATTTTCTACGAGCAGTACTTC. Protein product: CASSLARYGVIFYEQYF.

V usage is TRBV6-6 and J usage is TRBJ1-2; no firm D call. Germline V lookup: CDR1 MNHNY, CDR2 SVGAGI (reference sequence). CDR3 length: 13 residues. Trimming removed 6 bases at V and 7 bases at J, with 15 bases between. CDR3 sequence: CASSPPTFGGYTF. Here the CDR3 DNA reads TGTGCCAGCAGCCCGCCTACGTTCGGTGGCTACACCTTC.

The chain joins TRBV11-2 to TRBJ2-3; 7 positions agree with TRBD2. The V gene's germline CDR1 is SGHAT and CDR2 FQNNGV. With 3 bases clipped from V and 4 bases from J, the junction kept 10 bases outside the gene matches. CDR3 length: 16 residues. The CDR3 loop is CASSFILGGSADTQYF. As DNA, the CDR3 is TGTGCCAGCAGCTTCATCTTAGGCGGGAGCGCAGATACGCAGTATTTT.

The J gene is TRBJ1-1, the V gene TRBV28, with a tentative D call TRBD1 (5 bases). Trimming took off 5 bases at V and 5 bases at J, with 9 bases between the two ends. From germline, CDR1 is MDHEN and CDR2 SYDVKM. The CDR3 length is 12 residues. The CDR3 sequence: CASSPQGTEAFF. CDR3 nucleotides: TGTGCCAGCAGTCCCCAGGGAACTGAAGCTTTCTTT.

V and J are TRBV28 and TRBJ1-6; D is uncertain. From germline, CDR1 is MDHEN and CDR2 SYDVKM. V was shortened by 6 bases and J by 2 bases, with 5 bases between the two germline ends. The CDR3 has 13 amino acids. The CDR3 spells CASSPTYNSPLHF. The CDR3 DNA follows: TGTGCCAGCAGCCCCACCTATAATTCACCCCTCCACTTT.

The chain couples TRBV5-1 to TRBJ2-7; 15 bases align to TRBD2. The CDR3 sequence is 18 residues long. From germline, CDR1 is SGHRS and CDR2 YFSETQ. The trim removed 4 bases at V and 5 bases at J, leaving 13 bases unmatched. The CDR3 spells CASSGTPGLAGGGHEQYF. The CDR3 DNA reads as TGCGCCAGCAGCGGCACGCCGGGACTAGCGGGAGGCGGCCACGAGCAGTACTTC.

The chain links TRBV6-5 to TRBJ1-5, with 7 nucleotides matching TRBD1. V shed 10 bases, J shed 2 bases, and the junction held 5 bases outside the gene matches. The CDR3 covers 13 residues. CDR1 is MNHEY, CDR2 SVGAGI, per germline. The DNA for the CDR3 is TGTGCCACAGGACAGGACCGCAATCAGCCCCAGCATTTT. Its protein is CATGQDRNQPQHF.

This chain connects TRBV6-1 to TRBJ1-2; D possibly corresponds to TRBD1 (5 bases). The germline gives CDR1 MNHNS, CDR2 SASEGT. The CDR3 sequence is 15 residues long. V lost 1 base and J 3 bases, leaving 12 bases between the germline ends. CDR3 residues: CASSEGVARDYGYTF. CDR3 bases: TGTGCCAGCAGTGAAGGAGTGGCCAGGGACTATGGCTACACCTTC.

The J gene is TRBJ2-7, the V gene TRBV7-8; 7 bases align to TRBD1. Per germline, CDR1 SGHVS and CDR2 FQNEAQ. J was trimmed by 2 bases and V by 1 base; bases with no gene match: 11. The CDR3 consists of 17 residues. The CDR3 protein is CASSLVFSGTVTYEQYF. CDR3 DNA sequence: TGTGCCAGCAGCTTAGTGTTCTCAGGGACAGTAACCTACGAGCAGTACTTC.

This CDR3 reads CAWMRGSNTGELFF. CDR3 bases: TGTGCCTGGATGAGGGGGTCCAACACCGGGGAGCTGTTTTTT. The chain couples TRBV30 to TRBJ2-2, with a tentative D call TRBD1 (6 bases). V was cut by 4 bases and J by 2 bases, with 11 bases left in between. Germline-derived CDR1 and CDR2 are GTSNPN and SVGIG (reference sequence). CDR3 length: 14 amino acids. Based on the CDR3 plus reference TRBV30 and TRBJ2-2, the full variable domain is SQTIHQWPATLVQPVGSPLSLECTVEGTSNPNLYWYRQAAGRGLQLLFYSVGIGQISSEVPQNLSASRPQDRQFILSSKKLLLSDSGFYLCAWMRGSNTGELFFGEGSRLTVL.

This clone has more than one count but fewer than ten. As DNA, the CDR3 is TGTGCCAGCAGTTCCATCACAGGGCTTTCCTACGAGCAGTACTTC. The encoded protein is CASSSITGLSYEQYF. This rearrangement joins TRBV28 to TRBJ2-7; D might be TRBD1 (6 bases). Germline V CDR1 and CDR2: MDHEN, SYDVKM. V was cut by 4 bases and J by 1 base, with 14 bases left in between. The CDR3 length is 15 residues. Filled out from reference TRBV28 and TRBJ2-7, the complete variable domain reads DVKVTQSSRYLVKRTGEKVFLECVQDMDHENMFWYRQDPGLGLRLIYFSYDVKMKEKGDIPEGYSVSREKKERFSLILESASTNQTSMYLCASSSITGLSYEQYFGPGTRLTVT.

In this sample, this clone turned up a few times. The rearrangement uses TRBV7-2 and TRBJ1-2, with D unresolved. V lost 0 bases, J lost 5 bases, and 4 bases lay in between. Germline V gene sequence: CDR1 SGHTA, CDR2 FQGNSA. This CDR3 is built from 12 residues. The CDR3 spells CASSLARYGYTF. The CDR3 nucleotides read TGTGCCAGCAGCTTAGCCCGGTATGGCTACACCTTC.

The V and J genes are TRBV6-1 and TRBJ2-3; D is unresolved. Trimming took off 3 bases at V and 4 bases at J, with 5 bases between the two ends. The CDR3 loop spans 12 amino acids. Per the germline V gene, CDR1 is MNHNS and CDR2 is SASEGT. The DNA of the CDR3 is TGTGCCAGCAGTGACGCGGCAGATACGCAGTATTTT. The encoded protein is CASSDAADTQYF.

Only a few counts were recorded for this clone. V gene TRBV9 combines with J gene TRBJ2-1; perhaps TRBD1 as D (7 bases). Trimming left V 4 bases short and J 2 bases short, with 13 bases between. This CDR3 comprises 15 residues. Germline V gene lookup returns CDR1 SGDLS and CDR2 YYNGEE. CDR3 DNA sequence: TGTGCCAGCAGCCCCCAGGGGGGCGCCTACAATGAGCAGTTCTTC. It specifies CASSPQGGAYNEQFF.

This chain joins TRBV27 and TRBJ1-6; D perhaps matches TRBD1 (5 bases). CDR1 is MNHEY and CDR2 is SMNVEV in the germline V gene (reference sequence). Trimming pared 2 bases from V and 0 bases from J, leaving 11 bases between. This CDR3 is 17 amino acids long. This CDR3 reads CASSLRQSSSYNSPLHF. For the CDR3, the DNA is TGTGCCAGCAGTTTAAGACAGTCAAGCTCCTATAATTCACCCCTCCACTTT.

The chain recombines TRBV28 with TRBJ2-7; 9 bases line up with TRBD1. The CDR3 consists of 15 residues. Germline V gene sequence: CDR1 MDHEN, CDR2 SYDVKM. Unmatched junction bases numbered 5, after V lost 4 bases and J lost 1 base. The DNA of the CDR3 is TGTGCCAGCAGTTCCACAGGGGGCTTATCCTACGAGCAGTACTTC. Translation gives CASSSTGGLSYEQYF. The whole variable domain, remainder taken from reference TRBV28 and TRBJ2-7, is DVKVTQSSRYLVKRTGEKVFLECVQDMDHENMFWYRQDPGLGLRLIYFSYDVKMKEKGDIPEGYSVSREKKERFSLILESASTNQTSMYLCASSSTGGLSYEQYFGPGTRLTVT.

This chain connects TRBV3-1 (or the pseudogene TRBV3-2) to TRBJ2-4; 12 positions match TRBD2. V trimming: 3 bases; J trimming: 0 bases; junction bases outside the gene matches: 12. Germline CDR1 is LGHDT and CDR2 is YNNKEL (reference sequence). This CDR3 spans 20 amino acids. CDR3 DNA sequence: TGTGCCAGCAGCCACCAATCCGGACTAGCGGGGCCGTTAGCCAAAAACATTCAGTACTTC. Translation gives CASSHQSGLAGPLAKNIQYF.